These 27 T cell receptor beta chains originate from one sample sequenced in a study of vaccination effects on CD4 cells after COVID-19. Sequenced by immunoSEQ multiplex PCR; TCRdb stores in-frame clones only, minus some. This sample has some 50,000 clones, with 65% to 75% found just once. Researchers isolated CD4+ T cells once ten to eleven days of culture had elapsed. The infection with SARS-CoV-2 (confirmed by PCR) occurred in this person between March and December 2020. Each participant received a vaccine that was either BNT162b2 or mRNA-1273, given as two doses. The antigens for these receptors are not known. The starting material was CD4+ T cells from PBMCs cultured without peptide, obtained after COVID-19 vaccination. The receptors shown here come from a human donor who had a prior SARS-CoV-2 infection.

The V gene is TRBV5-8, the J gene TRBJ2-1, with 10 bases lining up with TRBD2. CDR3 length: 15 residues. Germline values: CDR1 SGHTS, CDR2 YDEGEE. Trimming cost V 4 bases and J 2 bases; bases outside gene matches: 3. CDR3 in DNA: TGTGCCAGCAGCCCAGGACTAGCGGCCTACAATGAGCAGTTCTTC. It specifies CASSPGLAAYNEQFF.

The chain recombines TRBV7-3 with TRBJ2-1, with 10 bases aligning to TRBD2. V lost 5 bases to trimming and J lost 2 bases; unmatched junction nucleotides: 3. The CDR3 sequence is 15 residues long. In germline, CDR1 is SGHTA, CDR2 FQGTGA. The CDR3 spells CASSALAGTYNEQFF. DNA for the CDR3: TGTGCCAGCAGCGCACTAGCGGGGACCTACAATGAGCAGTTCTTC.

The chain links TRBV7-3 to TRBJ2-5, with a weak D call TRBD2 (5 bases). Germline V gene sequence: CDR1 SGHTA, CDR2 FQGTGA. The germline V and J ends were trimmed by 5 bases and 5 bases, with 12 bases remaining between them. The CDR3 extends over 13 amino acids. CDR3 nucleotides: TGTGCCAGCAGCCCGGGAAGCAGGGAGACCCAGTACTTC. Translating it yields CASSPGSRETQYF.

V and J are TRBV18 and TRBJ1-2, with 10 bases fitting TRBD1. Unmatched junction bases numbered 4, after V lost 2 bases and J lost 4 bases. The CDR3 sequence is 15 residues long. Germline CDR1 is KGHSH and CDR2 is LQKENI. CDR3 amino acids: CASSPGTGVFYGYTF. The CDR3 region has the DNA TGTGCCAGCTCACCAGGGACAGGGGTGTTCTATGGCTACACCTTC.

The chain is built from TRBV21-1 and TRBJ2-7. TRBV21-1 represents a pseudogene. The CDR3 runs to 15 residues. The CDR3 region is CASSTRDVSVLEQYF. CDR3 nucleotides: TGTGCCAGCAGCACCCGGGACGTATCCGTCTTAGAGCAGTACTTC.

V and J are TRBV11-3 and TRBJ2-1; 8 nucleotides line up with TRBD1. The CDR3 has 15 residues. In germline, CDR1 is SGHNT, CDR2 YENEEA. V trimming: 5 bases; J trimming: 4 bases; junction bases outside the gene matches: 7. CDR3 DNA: TGTGCCAGCAGCAGCGGACAGGGAAGTTACAATGAGCAGTTCTTC. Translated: CASSSGQGSYNEQFF.

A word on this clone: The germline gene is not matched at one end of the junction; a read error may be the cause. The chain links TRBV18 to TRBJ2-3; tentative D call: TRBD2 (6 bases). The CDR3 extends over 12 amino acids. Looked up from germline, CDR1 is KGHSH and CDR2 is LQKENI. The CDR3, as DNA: TGTGCCAGCTCCCCCGGGACTCCCTTAAGGGATTTT. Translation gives CASSPGTPLRDF.

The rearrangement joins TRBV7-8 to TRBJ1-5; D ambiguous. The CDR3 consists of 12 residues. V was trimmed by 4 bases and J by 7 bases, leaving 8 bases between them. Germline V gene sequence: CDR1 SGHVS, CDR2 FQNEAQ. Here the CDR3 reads CASSSTDQPQHF. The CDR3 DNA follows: TGTGCCAGCAGCTCGACGGACCAGCCCCAGCATTTT.

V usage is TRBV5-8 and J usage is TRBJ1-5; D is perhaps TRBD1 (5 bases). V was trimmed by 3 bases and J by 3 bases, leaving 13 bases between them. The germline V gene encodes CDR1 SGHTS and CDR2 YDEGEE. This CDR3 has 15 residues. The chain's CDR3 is CASSSRQNFNQPQHF. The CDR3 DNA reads TGTGCCAGCAGCTCCCGACAGAACTTCAATCAGCCCCAGCATTTT.

CDR3 amino acids: CASSPGTHSYEQYF. In DNA, the CDR3 is TGTGCCAGCAGTCCCGGGACCCACTCCTACGAGCAGTACTTC. The chain employs TRBV7-9 and TRBJ2-7; D is possibly TRBD1 or TRBD2 (5 bases each). V shed 6 bases and J shed 0 bases, with 12 bases lying between them. The V gene's germline CDR1 is SEHNR and CDR2 FQNEAQ (reference sequence). This CDR3 comprises 14 residues. Full variable domain (outside the CDR3, taken from reference TRBV7-9 and TRBJ2-7): DTGVSQNPRHKITKRGQNVTFRCDPISEHNRLYWYRQTLGQGPEFLTYFQNEAQLEKSRLLSDRFSAERPKGSFSTLEIQRTEQGDSAMYLCASSPGTHSYEQYFGPGTRLTVT.

CDR3 DNA sequence: TGCGCCAGCAGCTTGGAGGGGGACTCCTCAACTAATGAAAAACTGTTTTTT. Protein: CASSLEGDSSTNEKLFF. The V and J genes are TRBV5-1 and TRBJ1-4; D is perhaps TRBD1 (6 bases). V was clipped by 0 bases and J by 0 bases, with 12 bases between them. Germline assignment: CDR1 SGHRS and CDR2 YFSETQ. The CDR3 length is 17 residues.

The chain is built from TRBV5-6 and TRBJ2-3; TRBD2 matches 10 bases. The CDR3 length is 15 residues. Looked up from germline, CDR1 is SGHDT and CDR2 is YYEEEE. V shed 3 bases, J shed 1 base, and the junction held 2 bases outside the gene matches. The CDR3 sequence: CASSSGTSGTDTQYF. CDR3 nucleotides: TGTGCCAGCAGCTCCGGGACTAGCGGCACAGATACGCAGTATTTT. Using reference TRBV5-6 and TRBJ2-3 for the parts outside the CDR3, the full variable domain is DAGVTQSPTHLIKTRGQQVTLRCSPKSGHDTVSWYQQALGQGPQFIFQYYEEEERQRGNFPDRFSGHQFPNYSSELNVNALLLGDSALYLCASSSGTSGTDTQYFGPGTRLTVL.

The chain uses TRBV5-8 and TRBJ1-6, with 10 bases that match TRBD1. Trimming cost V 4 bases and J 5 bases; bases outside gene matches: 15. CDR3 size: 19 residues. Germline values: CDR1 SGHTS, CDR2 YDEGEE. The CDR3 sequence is CASSPQRPGQGRNNSPLHF. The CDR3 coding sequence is TGTGCCAGCAGCCCCCAACGACCGGGACAGGGGAGGAATAATTCACCCCTCCACTTT.

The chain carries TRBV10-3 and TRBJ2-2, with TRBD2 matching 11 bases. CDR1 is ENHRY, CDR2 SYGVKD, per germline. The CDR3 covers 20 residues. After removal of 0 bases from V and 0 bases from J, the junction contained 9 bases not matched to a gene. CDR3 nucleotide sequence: TGTGCCATCAGTGAGTCGTCCGGGACTAGCGGCACTTCGAACACCGGGGAGCTGTTTTTT. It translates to CAISESSGTSGTSNTGELFF.

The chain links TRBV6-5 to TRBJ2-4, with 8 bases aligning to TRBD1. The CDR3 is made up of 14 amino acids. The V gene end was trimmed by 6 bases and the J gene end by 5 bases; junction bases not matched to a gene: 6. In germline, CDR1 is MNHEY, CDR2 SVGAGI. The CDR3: CASSLGTGENIQYF. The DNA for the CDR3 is TGTGCCAGCAGCCTCGGGACAGGTGAAAACATTCAGTACTTC.

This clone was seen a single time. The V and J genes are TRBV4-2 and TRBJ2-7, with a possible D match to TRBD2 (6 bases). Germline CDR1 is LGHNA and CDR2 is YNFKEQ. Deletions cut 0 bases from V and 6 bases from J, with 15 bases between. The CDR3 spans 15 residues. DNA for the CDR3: TGTGCCAGCAGCCAAGATAGGGGACTCGCAGGCGAGCAGTACTTC. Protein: CASSQDRGLAGEQYF.

The CDR3 DNA is TGTGCCAGCAGCTTAACCCCTCCGGATGGCTACACCTTC. This encodes CASSLTPPDGYTF. The V gene is TRBV11-2, the J gene TRBJ1-2; D remains unclear. The V end lost 2 bases, the J end lost 6 bases, and 10 bases lay between the germline ends. CDR3 length: 13 amino acids. The germline CDR1 and CDR2 sequences are SGHAT and FQNNGV.

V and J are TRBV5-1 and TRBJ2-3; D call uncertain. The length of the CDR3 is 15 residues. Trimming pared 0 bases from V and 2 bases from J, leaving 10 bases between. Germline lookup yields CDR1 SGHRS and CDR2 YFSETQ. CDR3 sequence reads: CASSLGRITTDTQYF. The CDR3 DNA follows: TGCGCCAGCAGCTTGGGAAGAATAACCACAGATACGCAGTATTTT.

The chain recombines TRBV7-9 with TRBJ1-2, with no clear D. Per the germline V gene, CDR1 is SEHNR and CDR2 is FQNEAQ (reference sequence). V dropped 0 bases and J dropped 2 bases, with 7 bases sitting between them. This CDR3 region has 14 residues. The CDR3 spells CASSLASGNYGYTF. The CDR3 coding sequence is TGTGCCAGCAGCTTAGCATCCGGGAACTATGGCTACACCTTC.

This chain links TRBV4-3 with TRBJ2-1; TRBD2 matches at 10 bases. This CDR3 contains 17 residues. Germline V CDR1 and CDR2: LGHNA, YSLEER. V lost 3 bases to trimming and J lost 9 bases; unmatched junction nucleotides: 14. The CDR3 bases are TGCGCCAGCAGCCACGGATTCAGCGGGAGGGCCCTCGGTGAGCAGTTCTTC. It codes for CASSHGFSGRALGEQFF.

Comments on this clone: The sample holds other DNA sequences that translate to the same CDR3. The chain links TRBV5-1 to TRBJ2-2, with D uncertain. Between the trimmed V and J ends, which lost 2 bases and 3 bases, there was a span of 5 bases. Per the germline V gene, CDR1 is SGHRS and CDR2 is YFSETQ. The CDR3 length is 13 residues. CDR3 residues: CASSFLDTGELFF. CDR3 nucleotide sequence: TGCGCCAGCAGCTTTTTGGACACCGGGGAGCTGTTTTTT.

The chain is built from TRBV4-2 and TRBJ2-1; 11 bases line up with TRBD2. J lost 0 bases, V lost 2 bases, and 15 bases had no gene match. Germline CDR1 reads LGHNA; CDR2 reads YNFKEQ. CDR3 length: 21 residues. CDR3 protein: CASSQRLLLAGDDSSYNEQFF. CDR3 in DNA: TGTGCCAGCAGCCAACGTCTACTACTAGCGGGAGATGACAGCTCCTACAATGAGCAGTTCTTC.

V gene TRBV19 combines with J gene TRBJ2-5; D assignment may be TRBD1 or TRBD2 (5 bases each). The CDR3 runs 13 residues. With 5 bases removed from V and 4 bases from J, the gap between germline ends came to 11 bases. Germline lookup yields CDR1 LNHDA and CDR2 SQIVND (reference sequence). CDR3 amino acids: CASSLRGTETQYF. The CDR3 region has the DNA TGTGCCAGTAGTTTGAGGGGCACAGAGACCCAGTACTTC.

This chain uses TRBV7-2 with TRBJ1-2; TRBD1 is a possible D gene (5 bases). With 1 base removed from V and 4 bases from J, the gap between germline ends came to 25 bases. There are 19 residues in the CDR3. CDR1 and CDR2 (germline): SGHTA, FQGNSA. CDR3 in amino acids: CASSLGLGIAGVGIYGYTF. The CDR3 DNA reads TGTGCCAGCAGCTTAGGGCTAGGGATCGCGGGGGTGGGTATCTATGGCTACACCTTC. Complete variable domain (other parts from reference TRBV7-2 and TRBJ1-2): GAGVSQSPSNKVTEKGKDVELRCDPISGHTALYWYRQSLGQGLEFLIYFQGNSAPDKSGLPSDRFSAERTGGSVSTLTIQRTQQEDSAVYLCASSLGLGIAGVGIYGYTFGSGTRLTVV.

CDR3 sequence reads: CASSKPPVGVEANEKLFF. The CDR3 region has the DNA TGTGCCAGCAGCAAACCGCCCGTGGGCGTGGAAGCTAATGAAAAACTGTTTTTT. J is TRBJ1-4 and V is TRBV7-9; D is ambiguous. CDR3 length: 18 amino acids. Looked up from germline, CDR1 is SEHNR and CDR2 is FQNEAQ (reference sequence). The ends were cut back, 5 bases at V and 3 bases at J, with 22 bases in the middle.

The CDR3 DNA follows: TGTGCCAGCAGCCGCCTACAGGGTTCGGACACCGGGGAGCTGTTTTTT. Its translation: CASSRLQGSDTGELFF. The rearrangement uses TRBV5-4 and TRBJ2-2, with a tentative D call TRBD1 (6 bases). CDR3 length: 16 residues. Germline values: CDR1 SGHNT, CDR2 YYREEE (reference sequence). The V and J ends lost 4 bases and 3 bases respectively, with 16 bases between them.

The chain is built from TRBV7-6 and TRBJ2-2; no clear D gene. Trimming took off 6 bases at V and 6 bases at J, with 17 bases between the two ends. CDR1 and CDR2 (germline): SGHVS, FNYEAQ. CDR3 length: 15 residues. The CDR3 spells CASSPRTAVSGELFF. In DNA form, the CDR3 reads TGTGCCAGCAGTCCCAGGACGGCAGTGTCCGGGGAGCTGTTTTTT.